These 17 T cell receptor beta chains share one sample of origin, sequenced in a study of neoadjuvant nivolumab and ipilimumab in lung cancer. Measured with immunoSEQ multiplex PCR; TCRdb has only the in-frame clones, and not every one. Of just over 3,500 clones in the sample, roughly 75% were seen once. The sequences come from peripheral blood, collected after neoadjuvant nivolumab, alone or with ipilimumab, at or shortly before surgery. These receptors all stem from an adult with non-small cell lung cancer.

The chain links TRBV2 to TRBJ1-5; maybe TRBD1 (6 bases). The CDR3 covers 14 residues. Trimming cost V 6 bases and J 4 bases, with 13 bases left between them. Germline CDR1 reads SNHLY; CDR2 reads FYNNEI. DNA for the CDR3: TGTGCCAGCAGAAGCCGGGACACTAATCAGCCCCAGCATTTT. This translates into CASRSRDTNQPQHF.

The genes are TRBV29-1 and TRBJ2-2; 8 bases are a match to TRBD1. This CDR3 has 13 residues. The V segment lost 3 bases and the J segment 5 bases; nucleotides outside the gene matches: 2. Germline V gene sequence: CDR1 SQVTM, CDR2 ANQGSEA. DNA of the CDR3: TGCAGCGTTGACAGGGGGCGAACCGGGGAGCTGTTTTTT. Translating it yields CSVDRGRTGELFF.

CDR3 region: CASSQLPPPFSYNEQFF. The CDR3 DNA sequence: TGCGCCAGCAGCCAGTTACCACCCCCGTTCTCCTACAATGAGCAGTTCTTC. The chain links TRBV4-1 to TRBJ2-1; D is uncertain. The germline gives CDR1 MGHRA, CDR2 YSYEKL. This CDR3 is 17 amino acids long. V lost 3 bases, J lost 0 bases, and 15 bases lay in between.

The chain employs TRBV6-6 and TRBJ2-7, with a weak D call TRBD1 (5 bases). Germline V gene data show CDR1 as MNHNY and CDR2 as SVGAGI (reference sequence). Between the trimmed V and J ends, which lost 2 bases and 3 bases, there was a span of 14 bases. This CDR3 region has 15 residues. For the CDR3, the DNA is TGTGCCAGCAGTTACCCAGACAGAGGTTTCTACGAGCAGTACTTC. Translating gives CASSYPDRGFYEQYF.

This chain connects TRBV5-8 to TRBJ2-6; weak D call: TRBD2 (6 bases). The V end was cut by 4 bases, the J end by 0 bases, with 17 bases between. This CDR3 is built from 18 residues. CDR1 and CDR2 (germline): SGHTS, YDEGEE. The CDR3 region is CASSGVGGWNSGANVLTF. The CDR3 DNA is TGTGCCAGCAGCGGGGTCGGGGGTTGGAACTCTGGGGCCAACGTCCTGACTTTC.

The chain has TRBV10-3 and TRBJ2-4; TRBD2 is a possible D gene (5 bases). Trimming removed 3 bases at V and 0 bases at J, with 15 bases between. CDR3 size: 17 residues. CDR1 is ENHRY and CDR2 is SYGVKD in the germline V gene. The CDR3 reads CAISDTHSAGAKNIQYF. In nucleotides, the CDR3 is TGTGCCATCAGTGATACCCATTCGGCGGGAGCCAAAAACATTCAGTACTTC.

The chain uses TRBV7-2 and TRBJ2-7, with TRBD2 matching over 9 bases. The V and J ends lost 5 bases and 2 bases, in that order; junction bases with no gene match: 7. CDR3 length equals 15 residues. Germline-derived CDR1 and CDR2 are SGHTA and FQGNSA. The DNA of the CDR3 is TGTGCCAGCAGCCCCCGCCTAGCGGGGCCCTACGAGCAGTACTTC. It is translated as CASSPRLAGPYEQYF.

Worth noting for this clone: This CDR3 is also generated by other DNA sequences in the sample. This chain connects TRBV5-6 to TRBJ2-7; TRBD2 is a possible D gene (5 bases). V lost 0 bases to trimming and J lost 8 bases, with 12 bases between them. CDR1 and CDR2 (germline): SGHDT, YYEEEE. This CDR3 is built from 13 residues. CDR3 coding DNA: TGTGCCAGCAGCTTGGGGCGGACTGAACAGCAGTACTTC. Protein product: CASSLGRTEQQYF.

The rearrangement uses TRBV19 and TRBJ2-5; a weak D match, TRBD1 (5 bases). Deletions cut 3 bases from V and 3 bases from J, with 8 bases between. Germline lookup yields CDR1 LNHDA and CDR2 SQIVND (reference sequence). The CDR3 has 13 residues. Here the CDR3 DNA reads TGTGCCAGTAGTATGGGGCGGAAAGAGACCCAGTACTTC. Translating gives CASSMGRKETQYF.

This chain links TRBV11-2 with TRBJ2-5; the match to TRBD1 covers 9 bases. J was trimmed by 5 bases and V by 2 bases; bases with no gene match: 9. Germline loops: CDR1 SGHAT, CDR2 FQNNGV. This CDR3 has 16 amino acids. CDR3 bases: TGTGCCAGCAGCTTACCCGGGACAGGGAAGGAGGAGACCCAGTACTTC. It translates to CASSLPGTGKEETQYF. The complete variable domain, with remaining parts taken from reference TRBV11-2 and TRBJ2-5, reads EAGVAQSPRYKIIEKRQSVAFWCNPISGHATLYWYQQILGQGPKLLIQFQNNGVVDDSQLPKDRFSAERLKGVDSTLKIQPAKLEDSAVYLCASSLPGTGKEETQYFGPGTRLLVL.

This clone was detected only a few times. As DNA, the CDR3 is TGTGCCAGCAGAGACTCTAGCGGTGCGCTCTACGAGCAGTACTTC. This sequence encodes CASRDSSGALYEQYF. The genes are TRBV2 and TRBJ2-7, with 7 bases aligning to TRBD2. Germline V gene sequence: CDR1 SNHLY, CDR2 FYNNEI. The junction had 11 bases not matched to a gene; V was cut back by 6 bases and J by 3 bases. CDR3 size: 15 residues. Variable domain in full (rest from reference TRBV2 and TRBJ2-7): EPEVTQTPSHQVTQMGQEVILRCVPISNHLYFYWYRQILGQKVEFLVSFYNNEISEKSEIFDDQFSVERPDGSNFTLKIRSTKLEDSAMYFCASRDSSGALYEQYFGPGTRLTVT.

This chain joins TRBV9 and TRBJ2-7, with D possibly called TRBD1 or TRBD2 (5 bases each). Germline lookup yields CDR1 SGDLS and CDR2 YYNGEE. Trimming shortened V by 3 bases and J by 7 bases, and 17 bases separated the two germline ends. This CDR3 comprises 14 residues. CDR3 nucleotide sequence: TGTGCCAGCAGCGCCGGGACCTTCCAGGTGGAGCAGTACTTC. Its translation: CASSAGTFQVEQYF.

CDR3 sequence reads: CASSARQGATSGNTIYF. The CDR3 DNA reads TGTGCCAGCAGTGCCAGACAGGGGGCGACGTCTGGAAACACCATATATTTT. This chain joins TRBV6-1 and TRBJ1-3; TRBD1 matches at 10 bases. After removal of 4 bases from V and 1 base from J, the junction contained 7 bases not matched to a gene. This CDR3 spans 17 amino acids. Per the germline V gene, CDR1 is MNHNS and CDR2 is SASEGT.

V usage is TRBV15 and J usage is TRBJ1-1; 7 nucleotides line up with TRBD1. The V gene end was trimmed by 9 bases and the J gene end by 0 bases; junction bases not matched to a gene: 7. Per the germline V gene, CDR1 is LNHNV and CDR2 is YYDKDF (reference sequence). The CDR3 runs 14 residues. This CDR3 reads CATRTGTMNTEAFF. In DNA form, the CDR3 reads TGTGCCACTCGGACAGGCACTATGAACACTGAAGCTTTCTTT.

CDR3 nucleotide sequence: TGTGCCAGCAACAGGGCGGGTAGCACAGATACGCAGTATTTT. This sequence encodes CASNRAGSTDTQYF. This chain joins TRBV2 and TRBJ2-3; possible D gene TRBD1, 6 bases. Per germline, CDR1 SNHLY and CDR2 FYNNEI. CDR3 size: 14 residues. Trimming took 7 bases from V and 0 from J, leaving 11 bases between them.

The gene calls are TRBV28 and TRBJ2-5; no clear D. CDR3 size: 17 residues. The V gene's germline CDR1 is MDHEN and CDR2 SYDVKM. V was pared by 6 bases and J by 0 bases, with 20 bases between. CDR3: CASSGLEGLGYQETQYF. In DNA form, the CDR3 reads TGTGCCAGCAGCGGGCTGGAAGGGTTGGGGTACCAAGAGACCCAGTACTTC.

This clone was counted a single time. The chain links TRBV30 to TRBJ2-3; 8 bases are a match to TRBD1. The germline V gene encodes CDR1 GTSNPN and CDR2 SVGIG (reference sequence). This CDR3 comprises 12 residues. With 5 bases clipped from V and 5 bases from J, the junction kept 3 bases outside the gene matches. The CDR3 region has the DNA TGTGCCTGGGGACAGGGTTTAGATACGCAGTATTTT. This translates into CAWGQGLDTQYF.